This T cell receptor (beta chain) was sequenced for a study of T cell changes during pregnancy in multiple sclerosis. V was pared by 5 bases and J by 3 bases, with 2 bases of the junction left unmatched. Germline-derived CDR1 and CDR2 are KGHSH and LQKENI. This CDR3 region has 14 residues. Here immunoSEQ multiplex PCR was the method, and the copy in TCRdb shows in-frame clones only, minus some. The table shows about 68,000 clones, with around nine tenths occurring only once. This receptor was taken from a female donor in good health, enrolled as a control in a pregnancy study. The sample consisted of peripheral blood, taken after pregnancy. The genes are TRBV18 and TRBJ1-5; TRBD1 matches at 9 bases. The CDR3: CASSDRGDNQPQHF. The CDR3 coding sequence is TGTGCCAGCTCAGACAGGGGGGACAATCAGCCCCAGCATTTT.